This entry lists 17 T cell receptor beta chains sequenced from one sample in a study of control samples from healthy donors and cancer patients. Generated by immunoSEQ multiplex PCR, the TCRdb table keeps only in-frame clones and is missing some. The repertoire includes about 180,000 clones, roughly nine tenths of them detected once, and roughly 1.5% sits in the top ten. The specimen sequenced was blood. These receptors came from a man aged 25 to 40 in good health.

The chain has TRBV11-3 and TRBJ2-1; D remains unclear. V gave up 4 bases and J gave up 2 bases, with 9 bases separating them. CDR1 SGHNT and CDR2 YENEEA come from the germline V gene. The CDR3 consists of 14 residues. The CDR3 reads CASSSVGTYNEQFF. The CDR3 nucleotides read TGTGCCAGCAGCTCAGTTGGGACCTACAATGAGCAGTTCTTC.

The chain combines TRBV30 with TRBJ1-6, with D possibly matching TRBD1 (5 bases). Germline CDR1 and CDR2: GTSNPN and SVGIG (reference sequence). V lost 3 bases to trimming and J lost 6 bases, with 12 bases between them. This CDR3 comprises 14 residues. CDR3 nucleotide sequence: TGTGCCTGGAGGGACAACAAGGCTAATTCACCCCTCCACTTT. This translates into CAWRDNKANSPLHF.

This chain joins TRBV19 and TRBJ2-7; TRBD1 is a possible D gene (5 bases). Germline loops: CDR1 LNHDA, CDR2 SQIVND (reference sequence). CDR3 length equals 14 residues. V was shortened by 2 bases and J by 0 bases, with 8 bases between the two germline ends. The DNA for the CDR3 is TGTGCCAGTAGTATATCAGGGATCTCCTACGAGCAGTACTTC. Translated: CASSISGISYEQYF. Combining the CDR3 with reference TRBV19 and TRBJ2-7 gives the whole variable domain DGGITQSPKYLFRKEGQNVTLSCEQNLNHDAMYWYRQDPGQGLRLIYYSQIVNDFQKGDIAEGYSVSREKKESFPLTVTSAQKNPTAFYLCASSISGISYEQYFGPGTRLTVT.

The gene calls are TRBV5-1 and TRBJ2-7; 9 bases are shared with TRBD2. V shed 2 bases and J 6 bases; nucleotides not matched to a gene: 3. The CDR3 covers 13 residues. CDR1 is SGHRS and CDR2 is YFSETQ in the germline V gene. The CDR3 reads CASSFGGRAEQYF. CDR3 bases: TGCGCCAGCAGCTTTGGCGGGAGGGCCGAGCAGTACTTC.

This clone occurred a few times. The chain recombines TRBV2 with TRBJ2-7; unclear D gene. The germline CDR1 and CDR2 sequences are SNHLY and FYNNEI. The CDR3 loop spans 12 amino acids. Trimming pared 6 bases from V and 2 bases from J, leaving 8 bases between. The CDR3 spells CASRGLPYEQYF. DNA of the CDR3: TGTGCCAGCAGGGGCCTTCCCTACGAGCAGTACTTC.

This chain joins TRBV28 and TRBJ1-1; TRBD1 matches 9 bases. J gave up 4 bases and V 6 bases, and 6 bases lay outside the gene matches. The CDR3 spans 14 residues. The V gene's germline CDR1 is MDHEN and CDR2 SYDVKM. In nucleotides, the CDR3 is TGTGCCAGCAGCCGGGCGGACAGGGGCACTGAAGCTTTCTTT. Its protein product is CASSRADRGTEAFF.

The chain has TRBV7-3 and TRBJ2-5, with 8 bases aligning to TRBD2. Germline CDR1 reads SGHTA; CDR2 reads FQGTGA. Trimming cost V 3 bases and J 7 bases; bases outside gene matches: 7. The CDR3 runs 14 residues. The chain's CDR3 is CASSFFGREGTQYF. CDR3 nucleotide sequence: TGTGCCAGCAGCTTTTTCGGGAGGGAGGGGACCCAGTACTTC.

V usage is TRBV7-2 and J usage is TRBJ2-2, with D perhaps assigned TRBD1 or TRBD2 (5 bases each). The V gene's germline CDR1 is SGHTA and CDR2 FQGNSA. This CDR3 is 16 amino acids long. V shed 4 bases and J shed 5 bases, with 17 bases lying between them. The CDR3, as DNA: TGTGCCAGCAGCTCACGAACCGGGACGGCGACCGGGGAGCTGTTTTTT. Amino acids: CASSSRTGTATGELFF.

The genes are TRBV2 and TRBJ2-3; possibly TRBD1 for D (5 bases). CDR1 is SNHLY, CDR2 FYNNEI, per germline. This CDR3 contains 15 residues. The V end was cut by 3 bases, the J end by 3 bases, with 13 bases between. The CDR3 loop reads CASSENFRVTDTQYF. The CDR3 coding sequence is TGTGCCAGCAGTGAGAATTTCAGGGTTACAGATACGCAGTATTTT.

The chain uses TRBV6-6 and TRBJ1-5, with D maybe TRBD1 (5 bases). This CDR3 contains 15 residues. Germline V gene sequence: CDR1 MNHNY, CDR2 SVGAGI (reference sequence). V was cut by 4 bases and J by 3 bases, with 13 bases left in between. This CDR3 reads CASSSGQMDNQPQHF. The DNA of the CDR3 is TGTGCCAGCAGTTCCGGACAAATGGACAATCAGCCCCAGCATTTT.

The chain couples TRBV5-1 to TRBJ1-1; TRBD1 matches at 9 bases. Trimming took 5 bases from V and 3 from J; bases not matched to a gene: 8. CDR1 is SGHRS and CDR2 is YFSETQ in the germline V gene. The CDR3 covers 15 residues. The CDR3 loop is CASSKTGTGYTEAFF. CDR3 DNA: TGCGCCAGCAGTAAAACCGGGACAGGGTACACTGAAGCTTTCTTT.

This rearrangement joins TRBV7-2 to TRBJ1-1; no clear D gene. The CDR3 runs 14 residues. The V end lost 4 bases, the J end lost 1 base, and 10 bases lay between the germline ends. Germline CDR1 SGHTA, CDR2 FQGNSA. In DNA, the CDR3 is TGTGCCAGCAGCTCCCCCTTTCCGAACACTGAAGCTTTCTTT. This codes for CASSSPFPNTEAFF.

This chain joins TRBV29-1 and TRBJ1-1, with a tentative D call TRBD1 (5 bases). Trimming stripped 4 bases from V and 7 bases from J, with 13 bases between. The CDR3 consists of 12 residues. Germline V CDR1 and CDR2: SQVTM, ANQGSEA. This CDR3 reads CSVGRDSYEAFF. In DNA form, the CDR3 reads TGCAGCGTTGGCCGGGACTCCTATGAAGCTTTCTTT. Combining the CDR3 with reference TRBV29-1 and TRBJ1-1 gives the whole variable domain SAVISQKPSRDICQRGTSLTIQCQVDSQVTMMFWYRQQPGQSLTLIATANQGSEATYESGFVIDKFPISRPNLTFSTLTVSNMSPEDSSIYLCSVGRDSYEAFFGQGTRLTVV.

The chain carries TRBV27 and TRBJ2-1; 9 bases agree with TRBD2. The CDR3 totals 15 residues. V shed 3 bases and J 4 bases; nucleotides not matched to a gene: 4. Per the germline V gene, CDR1 is MNHEY and CDR2 is SMNVEV (reference sequence). CDR3 in DNA: TGTGCCAGCAGTTTGGTTCTAGCGGGGTACAATGAGCAGTTCTTC. Its translation: CASSLVLAGYNEQFF.

The sample holds a few counts of this clone. The chain combines TRBV6-5 with TRBJ1-2; TRBD1 aligns across 10 bases. The CDR3 covers 14 residues. Germline V CDR1 and CDR2: MNHEY, SVGAGI. J gave up 3 bases and V 5 bases, and 3 bases lay outside the gene matches. The CDR3, as DNA: TGTGCCAGCAGTACGGACAGGGGGGACTATGGCTACACCTTC. Translating gives CASSTDRGDYGYTF.

The J gene is TRBJ1-1, the V gene TRBV25-1; D ambiguous. Germline V gives CDR1 MGHDK, CDR2 SYGVNS. The length of the CDR3 is 13 residues. V dropped 5 bases and J dropped 1 base, with 8 bases sitting between them. CDR3 DNA: TGTGCCAGCAGTTATCCAGAGAACACTGAAGCTTTCTTT. Its translation is CASSYPENTEAFF. Full variable domain (missing parts from reference TRBV25-1 and TRBJ1-1): EADIYQTPRYLVIGTGKKITLECSQTMGHDKMYWYQQDPGMELHLIHYSYGVNSTEKGDLSSESTVSRIRTEHFPLTLESARPSHTSQYLCASSYPENTEAFFGQGTRLTVV.

This clone was recorded only once. The chain carries TRBV19 and TRBJ2-7; 8 positions match TRBD1. Trimming cost V 4 bases and J 4 bases; bases outside gene matches: 9. Germline CDR1 reads LNHDA; CDR2 reads SQIVND (reference sequence). This CDR3 spans 15 amino acids. The CDR3 here is CASSRDRGGRYEQYF. The CDR3 nucleotides read TGTGCCAGTAGTAGAGACAGGGGCGGTAGGTACGAGCAGTACTTC.